The 27 T cell receptor beta chains below come from one sample, sequenced in a study of blood T cell repertoires in COVID-19. Clones were sequenced by immunoSEQ multiplex PCR, and TCRdb holds only the in-frame ones, with some missing. The table has about 58,000 clones, around 91% seen once. The sequenced sample was peripheral blood. These receptor sequences come from a man aged 55 to 69 with active COVID-19.

The V gene is TRBV7-3, the J gene TRBJ2-5, with D tentatively TRBD2 (6 bases). The CDR3 consists of 14 residues. Germline values: CDR1 SGHTA, CDR2 FQGTGA. Trimming took 7 bases from V and 4 from J, leaving 16 bases between them. The CDR3 DNA follows: TGTGCCAGCAACGACGGGAGCTTGGGAGAGACCCAGTACTTC. Translation: CASNDGSLGETQYF. The full variable domain, its missing parts supplied by reference TRBV7-3 and TRBJ2-5, is GAGVSQTPSNKVTEKGKYVELRCDPISGHTALYWYRQSLGQGPEFLIYFQGTGAADDSGLPNDRFFAVRPEGSVSTLKIQRTERGDSAVYLCASNDGSLGETQYFGPGTRLLVL.

V is TRBV5-1 and J is TRBJ2-3; D gene uncertain. Deletions cut 3 bases from V and 1 base from J, with 6 bases between. CDR1 SGHRS and CDR2 YFSETQ come from the germline V gene. The CDR3 is 13 residues long. This chain's CDR3 is CASSWARTDTQYF. The CDR3 DNA sequence: TGCGCCAGCAGCTGGGCACGCACAGATACGCAGTATTTT. The full variable domain, with the rest looked up from reference TRBV5-1 and TRBJ2-3, is KAGVTQTPRYLIKTRGQQVTLSCSPISGHRSVSWYQQTPGQGLQFLFEYFSETQRNKGNFPGRFSGRQFSNSRSEMNVSTLELGDSALYLCASSWARTDTQYFGPGTRLTVL.

V usage is TRBV5-1 and J usage is TRBJ2-2; no reliable D call. Trimming stripped 6 bases from V and 0 bases from J, with 12 bases between. CDR1 and CDR2 (germline): SGHRS, YFSETQ. CDR3 size: 15 residues. The CDR3 nucleotides read TGCGCCAGCACGAATCCGCGTACGAACACCGGGGAGCTGTTTTTT. It yields the protein CASTNPRTNTGELFF.

CDR3 coding DNA: TGCGCCAGCAGACTGACAGGGTCGAGGGACTACGAGCAGTACTTC. The encoded protein is CASRLTGSRDYEQYF. This chain uses TRBV4-1 with TRBJ2-7; 7 bases align to TRBD1. Per the germline V gene, CDR1 is MGHRA and CDR2 is YSYEKL. The CDR3 consists of 15 residues. With V trimmed by 6 bases and J by 3 bases, 11 bases remained unmatched.

This chain joins TRBV7-2 and TRBJ2-2; 14 nucleotides match TRBD2. The ends lost 1 base at V and 9 bases at J; junction bases unmatched: 4. This CDR3 is 16 amino acids long. CDR1 and CDR2 from the germline V gene are SGHTA and FQGNSA. The CDR3 coding sequence is TGTGCCAGCAGCTTAGAAGGGACTAGCGGGAGCCGGGAGCTGTTTTTT. Residues: CASSLEGTSGSRELFF.

The chain carries TRBV2 and TRBJ1-2, with unresolved D. V was trimmed by 2 bases and J by 8 bases, leaving 12 bases between them. CDR3 length: 13 residues. Germline CDR1 SNHLY, CDR2 FYNNEI. The CDR3 here is CASSEQALKGYTF. The CDR3 DNA follows: TGTGCCAGCAGTGAACAGGCTTTAAAGGGCTACACCTTC.

The chain employs TRBV6-5 and TRBJ2-7; 8 nucleotides agree with TRBD1. The CDR3 covers 13 residues. With 8 bases clipped from V and 5 bases from J, the junction kept 8 bases outside the gene matches. Germline values: CDR1 MNHEY, CDR2 SVGAGI. The CDR3 DNA sequence: TGTGCCAGCCGGAGACAGGGGAAAGACGAGCAGTACTTC. This translates into CASRRQGKDEQYF.

Here the CDR3 reads CASRNERGEQYF. CDR3 DNA: TGTGCCAGCAGGAACGAACGCGGCGAGCAGTACTTC. V and J are TRBV25-1 and TRBJ2-7; D gene ambiguous. The CDR3 has 12 residues. CDR1 is MGHDK, CDR2 SYGVNS, per germline. V lost 6 bases to trimming and J lost 6 bases, with 12 bases between them.

The genes are TRBV28 and TRBJ1-4, with a possible D match to TRBD1 (6 bases). CDR1 is MDHEN and CDR2 is SYDVKM in the germline V gene. The CDR3 consists of 14 residues. The germline V and J ends were trimmed by 10 bases and 0 bases, with 12 bases remaining between them. CDR3 nucleotide sequence: TGTGCCATCGGGACAACTGCAACTAATGAAAAACTGTTTTTT. Its protein is CAIGTTATNEKLFF.

The J gene is TRBJ1-4, the V gene TRBV19; 8 nucleotides align to TRBD1. The germline CDR1 and CDR2 sequences are LNHDA and SQIVND (reference sequence). The length of the CDR3 is 15 residues. J lost 10 bases, V lost 3 bases, and 10 bases had no gene match. CDR3 sequence: CASSIAGQGPAKLFF. DNA for the CDR3: TGTGCCAGTAGTATCGCCGGACAGGGCCCCGCAAAACTGTTTTTT.

The gene calls are TRBV3-1 (or the pseudogene TRBV3-2) and TRBJ2-7; a weak D match, TRBD1 (6 bases). Between the trimmed V and J ends, which lost 3 bases and 5 bases, there was a span of 17 bases. CDR3 size: 15 residues. Germline assignment: CDR1 LGHDT and CDR2 YNNKEL (reference sequence). CDR3 coding DNA: TGTGCCAGCAGCCACACCCCGACAGGCGGGCACGAGCAGTACTTC. Translation: CASSHTPTGGHEQYF.

This chain connects TRBV28 to TRBJ1-2, with a possible D match to TRBD1 (5 bases). Germline V gene data show CDR1 as MDHEN and CDR2 as SYDVKM. The CDR3 totals 15 residues. V was clipped by 5 bases and J by 5 bases, with 18 bases between them. This chain's CDR3 is CASSPPSWGVYGYTF. CDR3 coding DNA: TGTGCCAGCAGTCCTCCCTCGTGGGGGGTTTATGGCTACACCTTC.

The chain joins TRBV30 to TRBJ2-2; D might be TRBD2 (7 bases). CDR1 GTSNPN and CDR2 SVGIG come from the germline V gene (reference sequence). V shed 4 bases and J shed 6 bases, with 15 bases lying between them. This CDR3 is built from 14 residues. CDR3 coding DNA: TGTGCCTGGAAGAAGGGAGGGGGTCCCGGGGAGCTGTTTTTT. Translation: CAWKKGGGPGELFF.

The chain has TRBV12-3 or TRBV12-4 and TRBJ2-1, with TRBD1 matching 7 bases. Trimming cost V 7 bases and J 9 bases; bases outside gene matches: 9. This CDR3 is 13 amino acids long. The CDR3 DNA sequence: TGTGCCAGCACCCTGACAGGGAAGGGTGAGCAGTTCTTC. It translates to CASTLTGKGEQFF.

The V gene is TRBV6-5, the J gene TRBJ1-1; a possible D gene is TRBD1 (6 bases). The CDR3 length is 13 residues. Germline lookup yields CDR1 MNHEY and CDR2 SVGAGI. Between the trimmed V and J ends, which lost 5 bases and 3 bases, there was a span of 10 bases. The CDR3, as DNA: TGTGCCAGCAGTCCGCAGGGGTACACTGAAGCTTTCTTT. It yields the protein CASSPQGYTEAFF.

The chain carries TRBV7-9 and TRBJ2-3; TRBD2 is a possible D gene (6 bases). The CDR3 runs 15 residues. V dropped 5 bases and J dropped 0 bases, with 12 bases sitting between them. Germline-derived CDR1 and CDR2 are SEHNR and FQNEAQ (reference sequence). The CDR3 DNA is TGTGCCAGCAGCCGTGGGACTTATAGCACAGATACGCAGTATTTT. Amino acids: CASSRGTYSTDTQYF.

The chain joins TRBV11-2 to TRBJ1-4; D may be TRBD1 (5 bases). Looked up from germline, CDR1 is SGHAT and CDR2 is FQNNGV. The V and J ends lost 0 bases and 8 bases respectively, with 13 bases between them. The CDR3 loop spans 15 amino acids. CDR3 coding DNA: TGTGCCAGCAGCTTAGACGGAGGGACTTTCGAAAAACTGTTTTTT. Translated: CASSLDGGTFEKLFF.

The CDR3: CASSLGTGGEQYF. The CDR3 DNA is TGTGCCAGCAGCTTAGGGACAGGGGGCGAGCAGTACTTC. The V gene is TRBV7-3, the J gene TRBJ2-7; 11 bases are shared with TRBD1. The CDR3 consists of 13 residues. CDR1 SGHTA and CDR2 FQGTGA come from the germline V gene. V lost 2 bases to trimming and J lost 6 bases; unmatched junction nucleotides: 0.

This clone occurred once. The V call is TRBV6-2 or TRBV6-3, the J call TRBJ2-7, with TRBD2 matching 8 bases. Germline trimming cut 3 bases from V and 5 bases from J; bases unmatched to any gene: 6. CDR3 length: 14 residues. Germline V lookup: CDR1 MNHEY, CDR2 SVGEGT. This CDR3 reads CASSYSGTSNEQYF. The CDR3 DNA sequence: TGTGCCAGCAGTTATTCCGGGACTAGTAACGAGCAGTACTTC.

The chain employs TRBV5-1 and TRBJ2-1, with D hard to call. The CDR3 is 13 residues long. Trimming stripped 0 bases from V and 8 bases from J, with 9 bases between. Germline-derived CDR1 and CDR2 are SGHRS and YFSETQ. The CDR3 sequence: CASSLVRDDEQFF. CDR3 in DNA: TGCGCCAGCAGCTTGGTTAGAGATGATGAGCAGTTCTTC.

A few counts support this clone. This chain joins TRBV19 and TRBJ1-3; D possibly corresponds to TRBD1 (6 bases). Trimming cost V 3 bases and J 4 bases, with 7 bases left between them. This CDR3 contains 13 residues. Germline-derived CDR1 and CDR2 are LNHDA and SQIVND (reference sequence). The CDR3 DNA reads as TGTGCCAGTAGTATCGACAGGGGAAACACCATATATTTT. This encodes CASSIDRGNTIYF.

The chain uses TRBV4-3 and TRBJ2-3; D call uncertain. The CDR3 consists of 14 residues. Trimming stripped 0 bases from V and 4 bases from J, with 8 bases between. Germline CDR1 and CDR2: LGHNA and YSLEER. CDR3 sequence: CASSQDGRADTQYF. The CDR3 DNA is TGCGCCAGCAGCCAAGATGGGCGCGCAGATACGCAGTATTTT.

The rearrangement joins TRBV7-8 to TRBJ2-2, with a tentative D call TRBD1 (5 bases). The V and J ends lost 2 bases and 0 bases respectively, with 22 bases between them. This CDR3 spans 20 amino acids. CDR1 and CDR2 (germline): SGHVS, FQNEAQ. In DNA form, the CDR3 reads TGTGCCAGCAGCTTACGGCAGGGCGACAGCCTCACGGCGAACACCGGGGAGCTGTTTTTT. Its translation is CASSLRQGDSLTANTGELFF.

The V call is TRBV4-2, the J call TRBJ2-7; TRBD2 is a possible D gene (7 bases). Germline loops: CDR1 LGHNA, CDR2 YNFKEQ. The CDR3 totals 16 residues. The V end was cut by 0 bases, the J end by 6 bases, with 18 bases between. The CDR3 sequence is CASSQELGWRGLEQYF. CDR3 nucleotides: TGTGCCAGCAGCCAAGAACTCGGATGGCGGGGGCTCGAGCAGTACTTC.

The chain carries TRBV2 and TRBJ1-5; the D is unclear. Germline V gives CDR1 SNHLY, CDR2 FYNNEI. Trimming pared 6 bases from V and 3 bases from J, leaving 9 bases between. The CDR3 totals 13 residues. In DNA, the CDR3 is TGTGCCAGCAGGCAGGACTACAATCAGCCCCAGCATTTT. Its translation: CASRQDYNQPQHF.

The chain is built from TRBV6-5 and TRBJ1-1; tentatively, D is TRBD1 (6 bases). Trimming removed 5 bases from V and 2 bases from J, with 15 bases in between. The CDR3 extends over 15 amino acids. Looked up from germline, CDR1 is MNHEY and CDR2 is SVGAGI. The CDR3 reads CASSRNRDRNTEAFF. The CDR3, as DNA: TGTGCCAGCAGTCGTAACAGGGATAGAAACACTGAAGCTTTCTTT.

The chain couples TRBV14 to TRBJ2-2; D unclear. V gave up 4 bases and J gave up 6 bases, with 9 bases separating them. The CDR3 is 13 amino acids. Germline V lookup: CDR1 SGHDN, CDR2 FVKESK. CDR3 sequence: CASSRGWSGELFF. The CDR3 nucleotides read TGTGCCAGCAGCCGAGGTTGGTCCGGGGAGCTGTTTTTT.